What follows is one T cell receptor beta chain and its context. Its target is unknown. The CDR3 runs 14 residues. Germline values: CDR1 SNHLY, CDR2 FYNNEI. The V end was cut by 6 bases, the J end by 1 base, with 9 bases between. During the collection period, no donor immune events like infections were recorded. The data stem from a study of identifying expanded T cells in peripheral blood. Produced via immunoSEQ multiplex PCR; TCRdb's table is partial and in-frame only. This table holds under 70,000 clones, about 89% found once. Broader study findings: Variance in clone template counts between approximately 2-week samples significantly increased with total template count across all healthy donors. Technical replicates showed about 1.2 changed clones; two weeks roughly 18; four weeks 19.

The sequence came from a person aged 18-70 years in good health. The specimen was blood. The chain combines TRBV2 with TRBJ2-2; D may correspond to TRBD1 or TRBD2 (5 bases each). The CDR3 reads CASRGDGNTGELFF. As DNA, the CDR3 is TGTGCCAGCAGGGGGGACGGGAACACCGGGGAGCTGTTTTTT.